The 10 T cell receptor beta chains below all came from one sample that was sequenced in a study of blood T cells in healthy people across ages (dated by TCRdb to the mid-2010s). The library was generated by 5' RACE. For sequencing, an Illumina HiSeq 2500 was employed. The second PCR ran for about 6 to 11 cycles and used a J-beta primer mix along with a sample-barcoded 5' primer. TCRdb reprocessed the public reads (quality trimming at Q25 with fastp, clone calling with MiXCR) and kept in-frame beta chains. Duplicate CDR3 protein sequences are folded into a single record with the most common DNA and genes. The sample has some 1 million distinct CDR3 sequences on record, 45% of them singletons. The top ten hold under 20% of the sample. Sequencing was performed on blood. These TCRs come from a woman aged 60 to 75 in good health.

CDR3 in DNA: TGTGCCAGCAGCTCCACGACCATCCCGAACACTGAAGCTTTCTTT. Its translation is CASSSTTIPNTEAFF. The chain combines TRBV6-1 with TRBJ1-1; no reliable D call. This CDR3 region has 15 residues. Trimming took 6 bases from V and 1 from J, leaving 15 bases between them. CDR1 is MNHNS and CDR2 is SASEGT in the germline V gene.

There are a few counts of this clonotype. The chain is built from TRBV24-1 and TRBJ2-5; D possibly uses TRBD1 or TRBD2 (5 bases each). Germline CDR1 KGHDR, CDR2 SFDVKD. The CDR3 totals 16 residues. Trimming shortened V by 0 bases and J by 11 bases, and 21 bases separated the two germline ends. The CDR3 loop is CATSDLKSGAGRQQYF. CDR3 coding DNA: TGTGCCACCAGTGATTTGAAGTCCGGGGCAGGGCGGCAGCAGTACTTC.

The CDR3, as DNA: TGCAGTGCCGCCCTCCTCGGGGTTACAGATACGCAGTATTTT. This gives the protein CSAALLGVTDTQYF. This chain links TRBV20-1 with TRBJ2-3, with a weak D call TRBD2 (5 bases). The CDR3 length is 14 residues. Trimming removed 6 bases from V and 3 bases from J, with 16 bases in between. Germline V lookup: CDR1 DFQATT, CDR2 SNEGSKA (reference sequence).

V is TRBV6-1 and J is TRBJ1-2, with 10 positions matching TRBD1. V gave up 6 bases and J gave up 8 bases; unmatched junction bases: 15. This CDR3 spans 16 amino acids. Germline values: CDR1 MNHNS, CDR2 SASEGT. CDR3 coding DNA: TGTGCCAGCAGGCGGGGGACAGGGGTTGTGATGGACGGCTACACCTTC. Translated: CASRRGTGVVMDGYTF.

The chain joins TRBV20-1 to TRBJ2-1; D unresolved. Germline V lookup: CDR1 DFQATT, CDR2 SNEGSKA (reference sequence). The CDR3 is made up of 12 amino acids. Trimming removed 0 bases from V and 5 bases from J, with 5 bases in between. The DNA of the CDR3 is TGCAGTGCTAGAGACCTGAACAATGAGCAGTTCTTC. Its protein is CSARDLNNEQFF.

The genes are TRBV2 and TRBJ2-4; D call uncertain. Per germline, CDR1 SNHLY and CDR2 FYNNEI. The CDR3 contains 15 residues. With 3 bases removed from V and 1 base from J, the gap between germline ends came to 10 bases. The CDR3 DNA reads TGTGCCAGCAGTGAGTCGGCAGTCGCCAAAAACATTCAGTACTTC. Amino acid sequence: CASSESAVAKNIQYF.

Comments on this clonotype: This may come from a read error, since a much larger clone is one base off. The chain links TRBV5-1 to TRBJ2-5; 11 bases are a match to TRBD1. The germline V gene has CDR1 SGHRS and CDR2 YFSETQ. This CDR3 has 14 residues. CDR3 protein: CASWTGGGQEAQYF. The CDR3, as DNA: TGCGCCAGCTGGACAGGGGGCGGCCAAGAGGCCCAGTACTTC.

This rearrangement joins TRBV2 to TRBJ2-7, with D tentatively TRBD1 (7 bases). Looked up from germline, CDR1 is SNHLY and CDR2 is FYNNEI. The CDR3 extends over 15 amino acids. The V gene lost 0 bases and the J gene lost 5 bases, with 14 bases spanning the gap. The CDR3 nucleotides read TGTGCCAGCAGTGAAGCGCAGGGGGGCCGGGACGAGCAGTACTTC. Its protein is CASSEAQGGRDEQYF.

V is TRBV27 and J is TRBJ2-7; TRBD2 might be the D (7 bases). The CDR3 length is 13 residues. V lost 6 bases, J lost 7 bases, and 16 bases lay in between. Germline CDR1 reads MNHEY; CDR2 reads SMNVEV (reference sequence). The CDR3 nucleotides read TGTGCCAGCAGAGAAGCGGGAAGGGGGGAGCAGTACTTC. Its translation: CASREAGRGEQYF.

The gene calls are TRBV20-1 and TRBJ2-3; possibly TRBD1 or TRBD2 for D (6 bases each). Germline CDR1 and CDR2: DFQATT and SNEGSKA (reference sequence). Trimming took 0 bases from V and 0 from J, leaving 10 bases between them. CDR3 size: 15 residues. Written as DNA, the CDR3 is TGCAGTGCTAGAGATCCGGGGGCAAGCACAGATACGCAGTATTTT. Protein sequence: CSARDPGASTDTQYF.